These T cell receptor beta chains were read from a single sample in a study of T cell changes during pregnancy in multiple sclerosis. The method was immunoSEQ multiplex PCR; TCRdb's version includes in-frame clones alone and lacks a portion of them. The sample has 70,000 or so clones; about 93% are singletons. Sequenced material: CD4+ T cells from peripheral blood mononuclear cells, taken before pregnancy. The receptors stem from a female donor with multiple sclerosis, enrolled in a pregnancy study. Both conserved end residues are part of each CDR3. Fields, in order: V gene, D gene, J gene, clone size, CDR3 DNA, CDR3 protein. A D gene is named only where the DNA matches it firmly. Clone size is not always given. Where it is, it says once, few, many or a class for expanded clones.

V gene: TRBV19; D gene: -; J gene: TRBJ1-1; clone size: -; CDR3 DNA: TGTGCCAGTAGTACTTTCGGAACCAGGGGAACTGAAGCTTTCTTT; CDR3 protein: CASSTFGTRGTEAFF
V gene: TRBV7-3; D gene: -; J gene: TRBJ1-6; clone size: -; CDR3 DNA: TGTGCCAGCAGCTTAGGCTTGGGGCGTAATTCACCCCTCCACTTT; CDR3 protein: CASSLGLGRNSPLHF
V gene: TRBV27; D gene: TRBD1; J gene: TRBJ1-6; clone size: few; CDR3 DNA: TGTGCCAGCAGGTCAAACAGGGGGCTTGATTCACCCCTCCACTTT; CDR3 protein: CASRSNRGLDSPLHF
V gene: TRBV11-3; D gene: TRBD2; J gene: TRBJ2-1; clone size: -; CDR3 DNA: TGTGCCAGCAGCTTAGACGGTCGGGCTAGCGGGGGGGGTCAGTTCTTC; CDR3 protein: CASSLDGRASGGGQFF
V gene: TRBV7-8; D gene: -; J gene: TRBJ2-1; clone size: -; CDR3 DNA: TGTGCCAGCAGCCTAGATCAGGGCCTTGGGCAGTTCTTC; CDR3 protein: CASSLDQGLGQFF
V gene: TRBV27; D gene: -; J gene: TRBJ1-6; clone size: -; CDR3 DNA: TGTGCCAGCAGTCCCTACGGGGGGTCCTATAATTCACCCCTCCACTTT; CDR3 protein: CASSPYGGSYNSPLHF
V gene: TRBV7-8; D gene: TRBD1; J gene: TRBJ2-4; clone size: -; CDR3 DNA: TGTGCCAGCAGCTGGGGGACAGCGGTAGACATTCAGTACTTC; CDR3 protein: CASSWGTAVDIQYF
V gene: TRBV5-1; D gene: -; J gene: TRBJ2-2; clone size: -; CDR3 DNA: TGCGCCAGCAGCCCCCGGGAAGGCGGGGAGCTGTTTTTT; CDR3 protein: CASSPREGGELFF
V gene: TRBV29-1; D gene: TRBD1; J gene: TRBJ1-2; clone size: -; CDR3 DNA: TGCAGCGTAAGGACAGGGGGCGCCGATGGCTACACCTTC; CDR3 protein: CSVRTGGADGYTF
V gene: TRBV19; D gene: -; J gene: TRBJ2-5; clone size: -; CDR3 DNA: TGTGCCAGTACCGCCGGTAACCAAGAGACCCAGTACTTC; CDR3 protein: CASTAGNQETQYF
V gene: TRBV6-4; D gene: TRBD1; J gene: TRBJ2-3; clone size: -; CDR3 DNA: TGTGCCAGCAGTGACCGTCCAGGACAGGCCAACACAGATACGCAGTATTTT; CDR3 protein: CASSDRPGQANTDTQYF
V gene: TRBV2; D gene: TRBD2; J gene: TRBJ2-7; clone size: -; CDR3 DNA: TGTGCCAGCAGATTAGTTGGCGGGGGAGGAACCGACGAGCAGTACTTC; CDR3 protein: CASRLVGGGGTDEQYF
V gene: TRBV5-6; D gene: -; J gene: TRBJ2-3; clone size: -; CDR3 DNA: TGTGCCAGCAGCAACCAGGGGGGCTGGGATACGCAGTATTTT; CDR3 protein: CASSNQGGWDTQYF
V gene: TRBV11-3; D gene: TRBD2; J gene: TRBJ2-5; clone size: -; CDR3 DNA: TGTGCCAGCAGCTTGACTAGCGGGAGGGGGCAGACCCAGTACTTC; CDR3 protein: CASSLTSGRGQTQYF
V gene: TRBV30; D gene: -; J gene: TRBJ1-2; clone size: once; CDR3 DNA: TGTGCCTGGACTAATCAACAGGGACACTATGGCTACACCTTC; CDR3 protein: CAWTNQQGHYGYTF
V gene: TRBV4-2; D gene: -; J gene: TRBJ2-7; clone size: -; CDR3 DNA: TGTGCCAGCAGCCAAGATATCGCAGGGTCCTCCTACGAGCAGTACTTC; CDR3 protein: CASSQDIAGSSYEQYF
V gene: TRBV14; D gene: -; J gene: TRBJ2-1; clone size: -; CDR3 DNA: TGTGCCAGCAGGTTTGCTGGGGGGAATGAGCAGTTCTTC; CDR3 protein: CASRFAGGNEQFF
V gene: TRBV18; D gene: TRBD1; J gene: TRBJ2-5; clone size: -; CDR3 DNA: TGTGCCAGCTCACTCGGTAAAGGGGGCCGGGAGACCCAGTACTTC; CDR3 protein: CASSLGKGGRETQYF
V gene: TRBV5-6; D gene: TRBD2; J gene: TRBJ2-2; clone size: -; CDR3 DNA: TGTGCCAGCAGCTTCCTAAGCGGGGGGAGCACCGGGGAGCTGTTTTTT; CDR3 protein: CASSFLSGGSTGELFF
V gene: TRBV18; D gene: -; J gene: TRBJ1-5; clone size: -; CDR3 DNA: TGTGCCAGCTCACCAGGGCCAGGGAATCAGCCCCAGCATTTT; CDR3 protein: CASSPGPGNQPQHF
V gene: TRBV7-9; D gene: -; J gene: TRBJ1-5; clone size: -; CDR3 DNA: TGTGCCAGCAGCCTCACAGGGTCGGGTCAGCCCCAGCATTTT; CDR3 protein: CASSLTGSGQPQHF
V gene: TRBV6-5; D gene: TRBD2; J gene: TRBJ2-1; clone size: -; CDR3 DNA: TGTGCCAGCAGTTACTCCCTAGCGGGAGTTGGTGGTTATCAGTTCTTC; CDR3 protein: CASSYSLAGVGGYQFF
V gene: TRBV7-6; D gene: TRBD2; J gene: TRBJ2-3; clone size: -; CDR3 DNA: TGTGCCAGCAGCCTGGGACTAGATGTAGCAGATACGCAGTATTTT; CDR3 protein: CASSLGLDVADTQYF
V gene: TRBV7-2; D gene: -; J gene: TRBJ2-3; clone size: -; CDR3 DNA: TGTGCCAGCAGCCTCCCCACGTGGGGCGATACGCAGTATTTT; CDR3 protein: CASSLPTWGDTQYF
V gene: TRBV15; D gene: -; J gene: TRBJ2-3; clone size: -; CDR3 DNA: TGTGCCACCAGCAGAGATCAAATAGGCACAGATACGCAGTATTTT; CDR3 protein: CATSRDQIGTDTQYF